A selection of T cell receptor beta chains follows, all from one sample in a study of cytomegalovirus exposure and HLA in healthy donors. Produced via immunoSEQ multiplex PCR; TCRdb's table is partial and in-frame only. The repertoire holds around 130,000 clones, with more than 80% as singletons. The specimen was PBMCs. These receptors were taken from a man aged 40-49 years in good health and CMV-seronegative. Each CDR3 is given with its conserved first and last residue. A D gene is named only where the DNA matches it firmly. The size field is filled for only some rows; it gives once, few, many or a size class.

cdr3_aa | cdr3_nt | clone_size | d_call | v_call | cdr3_length | j_call
CASSLMRSYTF | TGTGCCAGCAGCCTAATGAGGTCCTACACCTTC | . | . | TRBV7-9 | 11 | TRBJ1-2
CASSVAKTGNTDGYTF | TGTGCCAGCAGCGTAGCGAAGACAGGGAATACAGATGGCTACACCTTC | . | TRBD1 | TRBV9 | 16 | TRBJ1-2
CASSLVADSPYEQYF | TGTGCCAGCAGCTTGGTGGCGGACAGCCCCTACGAGCAGTACTTC | . | . | TRBV7-9 | 15 | TRBJ2-7
CASSQGWDRGRGETQYF | TGCGCCAGCAGCCAAGGTTGGGACAGGGGGCGAGGGGAGACCCAGTACTTC | . | TRBD1 | TRBV4-1 | 17 | TRBJ2-5
CASSPRTGGYEQYF | TGTGCCAGCAGTCCCAGGACAGGGGGCTACGAGCAGTACTTC | . | TRBD1 | TRBV27 | 14 | TRBJ2-7
CASQTGLGYGYTF | TGTGCCAGCCAAACAGGCCTGGGGTATGGCTACACCTTC | . | . | TRBV6-5 | 13 | TRBJ1-2
CSAWGGKTQYF | TGCAGCGCGTGGGGGGGGAAGACCCAGTACTTC | . | TRBD2 | TRBV29-1 | 11 | TRBJ2-5
CASSLGATGNTEAFF | TGTGCCAGCAGCTTAGGCGCGACAGGTAACACTGAAGCTTTCTTT | . | . | TRBV13 | 15 | TRBJ1-1
CASRAGLAGRTAEQFF | TGTGCCAGCAGGGCCGGACTAGCGGGGCGTACAGCTGAGCAGTTCTTC | few | TRBD2 | TRBV2 | 16 | TRBJ2-1
CASSLMGQGGGEQYF | TGTGCCAGCAGTTTAATGGGCCAGGGTGGCGGCGAGCAGTACTTC | . | . | TRBV28 | 15 | TRBJ2-7
CASSPLRSLSTEAFF | TGTGCCAGCAGCCCCTTACGAAGCCTTTCCACTGAAGCTTTCTTT | . | . | TRBV7-8 | 15 | TRBJ1-1
CASSRRGNLYNEQFF | TGTGCCAGCAGCCGTAGGGGGAACCTTTACAATGAGCAGTTCTTC | few | . | TRBV7-9 | 15 | TRBJ2-1
CASRQTGDSYNEQFF | TGCGCCAGCAGACAAACAGGGGACTCCTACAATGAGCAGTTCTTC | . | TRBD1 | TRBV5-1 | 15 | TRBJ2-1
CASSSQGIEAFF | TGTGCCAGCAGCTCACAGGGGATTGAAGCTTTCTTT | few | TRBD1 | TRBV7-2 | 12 | TRBJ1-1
CASSLAAGGQPQHF | TGCGCCAGCAGCTTGGCCGCAGGGGGCCAGCCCCAGCATTTT | few | TRBD1 | TRBV5-1 | 14 | TRBJ1-5
CASSLKPPQTSGIYNEQFF | TGTGCCAGCAGCTTAAAGCCCCCCCAGACTAGCGGGATCTACAATGAGCAGTTCTTC | . | TRBD2 | TRBV7-3 | 19 | TRBJ2-1
CASSPMTGINSPLHF | TGTGCCAGCAGCCCAATGACAGGGATCAATTCACCCCTCCACTTT | . | TRBD1 | TRBV7-8 | 15 | TRBJ1-6
CASSEVADRVEKLFF | TGTGCCAGCAGTGAAGTGGCGGATCGCGTTGAAAAACTGTTTTTT | few | . | TRBV6-1 | 15 | TRBJ1-4
CASSPRTGYTDTQYF | TGTGCCAGCAGCCCGAGGACAGGGTACACAGATACGCAGTATTTT | . | TRBD1 | TRBV14 | 15 | TRBJ2-3
CASSVLTVYQPQHF | TGTGCCAGCAGCGTTTTGACAGTATATCAGCCCCAGCATTTT | . | . | TRBV2 | 14 | TRBJ1-5
CASSADRSNQPQHF | TGTGCCAGTAGCGCCGACAGGAGCAATCAGCCCCAGCATTTT | few | . | TRBV19 | 14 | TRBJ1-5
CASSISQTYEQYF | TGTGCCAGTAGTATAAGTCAGACCTACGAGCAGTACTTC | . | . | TRBV19 | 13 | TRBJ2-7
CASSEQVLNEQFF | TGTGCCAGCAGTGAACAGGTTTTAAATGAGCAGTTCTTC | once | . | TRBV6-1 | 13 | TRBJ2-1
CASSLSGSGGKETQYF | TGTGCCAGCAGCTTAAGCGGCAGCGGAGGTAAAGAGACCCAGTACTTC | . | . | TRBV7-9 | 16 | TRBJ2-5
CARSLVGQDSNQPQHF | TGTGCCAGAAGCTTGGTCGGTCAGGATAGCAATCAGCCCCAGCATTTT | . | . | TRBV5-3 | 16 | TRBJ1-5
CSEQGGEGTDTQYF | TGCAGCGAGCAGGGGGGCGAGGGCACAGATACGCAGTATTTT | once | . | TRBV29-1 | 14 | TRBJ2-3
CASSLHHGYQPQHF | TGTGCCAGCAGCCTACATCACGGGTATCAGCCCCAGCATTTT | . | . | TRBV27 | 14 | TRBJ1-5
CASGQTSFGSQYF | TGTGCCAGCGGTCAGACTAGTTTTGGTTCCCAGTACTTC | . | . | TRBV6-5 | 13 | TRBJ2-5
CASSNPSGRNSPLHF | TGTGCCAGTAGCAACCCATCCGGTCGCAATTCACCCCTCCACTTT | . | . | TRBV19 | 15 | TRBJ1-6
CASSLLQRRTYEQYF | TGTGCCAGCAGCTTACTCCAGCGACGGACCTACGAGCAGTACTTC | once | . | TRBV11-2 | 15 | TRBJ2-7
CASSEFTGDAYGYTF | TGTGCCAGCAGTGAATTCACAGGGGACGCCTATGGCTACACCTTC | . | TRBD1 | TRBV25-1 | 15 | TRBJ1-2
CASSVDKGVYQGAKNIQYF | TGTGCCAGCAGTGTAGACAAAGGAGTTTATCAGGGGGCCAAAAACATTCAGTACTTC | once | . | TRBV2 | 19 | TRBJ2-4
CASSLEWRGYGYTF | TGTGCCAGCAGTTTAGAGTGGAGGGGCTATGGCTACACCTTC | . | . | TRBV27 | 14 | TRBJ1-2
CASSVAVAPSAGELFF | TGTGCCAGCAGCGTAGCGGTAGCGCCCTCGGCCGGGGAGCTGTTTTTT | . | . | TRBV9 | 16 | TRBJ2-2
CASSRNREETQYF | TGTGCCAGCAGCCGGAACAGGGAAGAGACCCAGTACTTC | . | . | TRBV7-3 | 13 | TRBJ2-5
CASSVDLQGARKDEKLFF | TGTGCCAGCAGTGTAGATTTACAGGGGGCTAGGAAGGATGAAAAACTGTTTTTT | . | TRBD1 | TRBV28 | 18 | TRBJ1-4
CASSEQTGPGGYTF | TGTGCCAGCAGTGAACAGACAGGACCAGGTGGCTACACCTTC | few | . | TRBV6-1 | 14 | TRBJ1-2
CASSGEAVSNQPQHF | TGTGCCAGCAGTGGGGAGGCAGTGAGCAATCAGCCCCAGCATTTT | . | . | TRBV2 | 15 | TRBJ1-5
CASSRSVNTEAFF | TGTGCCAGCAGCCGTTCGGTCAACACTGAAGCTTTCTTT | once | . | TRBV28 | 13 | TRBJ1-1
CASSWDSLGNEQFF | TGCGCCAGCAGCTGGGACTCTCTGGGGAATGAGCAGTTCTTC | . | . | TRBV5-1 | 14 | TRBJ2-1
CASSTRTGVQETQYF | TGTGCCAGTAGTACCCGGACAGGGGTCCAAGAGACCCAGTACTTC | . | TRBD1 | TRBV19 | 15 | TRBJ2-5
CASASDRGGTEAFF | TGCGCCAGCGCGAGTGACAGGGGTGGGACTGAAGCTTTCTTT | . | TRBD1 | TRBV5-1 | 14 | TRBJ1-1
CASRLGTGPTPRGYTF | TGTGCCAGCAGACTCGGGACAGGCCCAACCCCTAGGGGCTACACCTTC | . | TRBD1 | TRBV28 | 16 | TRBJ1-2
CASSEPGRYEQYF | TGCGCCAGCAGTGAGCCAGGCCGATACGAGCAGTACTTC | . | . | TRBV10-2 | 13 | TRBJ2-7
CASRSGGSQRAQNIQYF | TGTGCCAGCAGATCCGGGGGGAGCCAGCGGGCTCAAAACATTCAGTACTTC | . | TRBD2 | TRBV2 | 17 | TRBJ2-4
CASSQGTSGKNEQFF | TGTGCCAGCAGTCAAGGGACTAGCGGGAAGAATGAGCAGTTCTTC | . | TRBD2 | TRBV6-6 | 15 | TRBJ2-1
CASSAKRETQYF | TGTGCCAGCAGTGCCAAGAGGGAGACCCAGTACTTC | . | . | TRBV6-6 | 12 | TRBJ2-5
CASSQGDRGMIGKLFF | TGTGCCAGCAGTCAAGGGGACAGGGGTATGATAGGAAAACTGTTTTTT | . | TRBD1 | TRBV6-1 | 16 | TRBJ1-4
CASSGGLYNEQFF | TGTGCCAGCAGCGGTGGACTTTACAATGAGCAGTTCTTC | . | . | TRBV7-2 | 13 | TRBJ2-1
CASSLRTGGDEQYF | TGCGCCAGCAGCTTGCGGACAGGGGGGGACGAGCAGTACTTC | . | TRBD1 | TRBV5-1 | 14 | TRBJ2-7
CASSPGGGTGELFF | TGTGCCAGCAGCCCAGGGGGCGGCACCGGGGAGCTGTTTTTT | . | TRBD1 | TRBV7-7 | 14 | TRBJ2-2
CASSQDSQGIYDEQFF | TGCGCCAGCAGCCAAGATTCTCAGGGAATCTACGATGAGCAGTTCTTC | . | . | TRBV4-1 | 16 | TRBJ2-1
CASSQLTRTTRESTEAFF | TGCGCCAGCAGCCAACTAACCCGGACAACCCGCGAAAGCACTGAAGCTTTCTTT | . | . | TRBV5-1 | 18 | TRBJ1-1